Listed below are T cell receptor beta chains from one sample, sequenced in a study of CD8+ T cells in alopecia areata. Sequenced by immunoSEQ multiplex PCR; TCRdb stores in-frame clones only, minus some. The sample holds some 99,000 clones, about 58% seen once. The sample was CD8+ T cells sorted from blood, taken at week 4, from a patient treated with tofacitinib. The origin of the receptors is a human donor with alopecia areata. The CDR3 runs from the conserved cysteine through the conserved F or W. The D gene is left open where the match is weak. Clone size is shown for a subset of rows, as once, few, many or a class of expanded clone.

D	size	V	J	DNA	CDR3
TRBD1	many	TRBV6-4	TRBJ2-3	TGTGCCAGCAGTGAGGGACAGGGGCACACAGATACGCAGTATTTT	CASSEGQGHTDTQYF
-	-	TRBV5-6	TRBJ1-2	TGTGCCAGCAACCCGCGGAACAGGGCTGGCTACACCTTC	CASNPRNRAGYTF
-	-	TRBV5-1	TRBJ2-7	TGCGCCAGCAGCTTGCCGGGGGCCTACGAGCAGTACTTC	CASSLPGAYEQYF
TRBD1	-	TRBV27	TRBJ1-2	TGTGCCAGCAGTTTATCGACAGGGCTTGCCTATGGCTACACCTTC	CASSLSTGLAYGYTF
TRBD2	-	TRBV30	TRBJ2-2	TGTGCCTGGAGTGTAGGGAGCGGGAGAAACACCGGGGAGCTGTTTTTT	CAWSVGSGRNTGELFF
-	-	TRBV21-1	TRBJ1-5	TGTGCCAGCAGCTCAAGGACAGGGGGCCCGCCCCAGCATTTT	CASSSRTGGPPQHF
TRBD2	-	TRBV5-4	TRBJ2-5	TGTGCCAGCAACCAAGCGGGGGGACAAGAGACCCAGTACTTC	CASNQAGGQETQYF
-	-	TRBV7-9	TRBJ1-2	TGTGCCAGCAGCCCTGGACAGACAGCTAACTATGGCTACACCTTC	CASSPGQTANYGYTF
TRBD2	once	TRBV7-2	TRBJ2-5	TGTGCCAGCAGCTCCGAACTAGCGGGGGGGCAGGAAGAGACCCAGTACTTC	CASSSELAGGQEETQYF
TRBD2	-	TRBV13	TRBJ2-3	TGTGCCAGCAGTCATGGACTAGGGTGGACAGATACGCAGTATTTT	CASSHGLGWTDTQYF
-	few	TRBV29-1	TRBJ2-3	TGCAGCGTGGGGGAAGAGCAGGGCACAGATACGCAGTATTTT	CSVGEEQGTDTQYF
-	-	TRBV29-1	TRBJ2-7	TGCAGCGTCCGAATCCGGAACGAGCAGTACTTC	CSVRIRNEQYF
TRBD2	-	TRBV6-1	TRBJ2-7	TGTGCCAGCAGTGACGGACTAGCGGGATCCTACGAGCAGTACTTC	CASSDGLAGSYEQYF
-	-	TRBV6-5	TRBJ2-1	TGTGCCAGCAGTTATGGCGGGGATAGTAACAATGAGCAGTTCTTC	CASSYGGDSNNEQFF
-	once	TRBV6-5	TRBJ1-1	TGTGCCAGCAGTCAACAGGGATATACTGAAGCTTTCTTT	CASSQQGYTEAFF
TRBD2	-	TRBV29-1	TRBJ2-5	TGCAGCGTTGTGTGGCGGGGGTACCAAGAGACCCAGTACTTC	CSVVWRGYQETQYF
-	-	TRBV15	TRBJ2-1	TGTGCCACCAGCGCGGGACCGTTATACAATGAGCAGTTCTTC	CATSAGPLYNEQFF
-	few	TRBV5-5	TRBJ1-1	TGTGCCAGCAGTGAGATACCGAACACTGAAGCTTTCTTT	CASSEIPNTEAFF
TRBD1	-	TRBV2	TRBJ1-2	TGTGCCAGCAGTGGGACAGGGCCCGGCTATGGCTACACCTTC	CASSGTGPGYGYTF
-	-	TRBV29-1	TRBJ1-3	TGCAGCGGCGTTGACAGTGCCCGATCCTCTGGAAACACCATATATTTT	CSGVDSARSSGNTIYF
-	-	TRBV5-6	TRBJ2-3	TGTGCCAGCAGGCTCGGATCCTCCTACACAGATACGCAGTATTTT	CASRLGSSYTDTQYF
-	-	TRBV29-1	TRBJ2-5	TGCAGCGTTGAAGCCGGACAAGAGACCCAGTACTTC	CSVEAGQETQYF
-	-	TRBV7-6	TRBJ1-2	TGTGCCAGCAGCTCCGGGTTATATTCGGATGGCTACACCTTC	CASSSGLYSDGYTF
-	-	TRBV6-6	TRBJ2-7	TGTGCCGGTTTGGCACCCCGGAGCTACGAGCAGTACTTC	CAGLAPRSYEQYF
-	few	TRBV7-2	TRBJ2-7	TGTGCCAGCAGCTTTTTAGACCCCTACGAGCAGTACTTC	CASSFLDPYEQYF
-	-	TRBV2	TRBJ2-1	TGTGCCAGCAGATTATGGCCTAGCTCCTACAATGAGCAGTTCTTC	CASRLWPSSYNEQFF
-	-	TRBV11-2	TRBJ1-2	TGTGCCAGCAGCTTTGTAGGGGTTGGCTATGGCTACACCTTC	CASSFVGVGYGYTF
TRBD1	-	TRBV9	TRBJ2-1	TGTGCCAGCAGCGTAGCTCTTGGCGCAGGGGGCATGGGTGAGCAGTTCTTC	CASSVALGAGGMGEQFF
TRBD2	-	TRBV29-1	TRBJ2-3	TGCAGCGCCAGGCGGGGGACTACAGATACGCAGTATTTT	CSARRGTTDTQYF
-	few	TRBV29-1	TRBJ2-1	TGCAGCGCCTCGCGTGATGAGCAGTTCTTC	CSASRDEQFF
-	-	TRBV27	TRBJ2-5	TGTGCCAGCATGGGAATAAACTGGGAGACCCAGTACTTC	CASMGINWETQYF
-	few	TRBV5-4	TRBJ2-2	TGTGCCAGCAGCTTGCCAGCGGAGGACACCGGGGAGCTGTTTTTT	CASSLPAEDTGELFF
-	-	TRBV4-3	TRBJ2-1	TGCGCCAGCAGCCAAGAGGGGTACTTCAATGAGCAGTTCTTC	CASSQEGYFNEQFF
TRBD2	-	TRBV4-3	TRBJ2-3	TGCGCCAGCAGCCAAGATCTGCTAGCGGGAGGGACAGATACGCAGTATTTT	CASSQDLLAGGTDTQYF
TRBD2	-	TRBV7-8	TRBJ2-7	TGTGCCAGCAGTCCAAGCGGGGGGACCTACGAGCAGTACTTC	CASSPSGGTYEQYF
TRBD1	few	TRBV5-1	TRBJ1-2	TGCGCCAGCAGGTCGAGAGCCGGGACAGGGGCCGCCCCGGACCTTAACTATGGCTACACCTTC	CASRSRAGTGAAPDLNYGYTF
-	-	TRBV7-9	TRBJ2-5	TGTGCCAGCAGCTTAGGAGTGACAGGTCAAGAGACCCAGTACTTC	CASSLGVTGQETQYF
-	-	TRBV5-1	TRBJ2-7	TGCGCCAGCAGCCCGGGATGGGGCTTCGAGCAGTACTTC	CASSPGWGFEQYF
-	-	TRBV2	TRBJ2-2	TGTGCCAGCAGTAGACAGTCTAACACCGGGGAGCTGTTTTTT	CASSRQSNTGELFF
-	-	TRBV29-1	TRBJ2-1	TGCAGCGTGGTGGGGGCGCGGCCGGCCTACAATGAGCAGTTCTTC	CSVVGARPAYNEQFF
-	few	TRBV29-1	TRBJ1-2	TGCAGCGTTGTGCTCAGTGGCTACACCTTC	CSVVLSGYTF
-	few	TRBV4-1	TRBJ1-1	TGCGCCAGCAGCCAATTCGTCCGGGACACCAACACTGAAGCTTTCTTT	CASSQFVRDTNTEAFF
TRBD2	once	TRBV10-3	TRBJ2-7	TGTGCCATCGGTACTAGCGGGGCCTACGAGCAGTACTTC	CAIGTSGAYEQYF
-	-	TRBV7-2	TRBJ2-7	TGTGCCAGCAGCCTAATATCCTACGAGCAGTACTTC	CASSLISYEQYF
-	-	TRBV7-9	TRBJ1-5	TGTGCCAGCAGCTTATCTACTCAGCCCCAGCATTTT	CASSLSTQPQHF
-	-	TRBV4-3	TRBJ2-6	TGCGCCAGCAGCCAAGATCGTCGGTCTGGGGCCAACGTCCTGACTTTC	CASSQDRRSGANVLTF
-	-	TRBV27	TRBJ2-7	TGTGCCAGCAGTTACCAACACAGCTACGAGCAGTACTTC	CASSYQHSYEQYF
TRBD2	-	TRBV15	TRBJ2-3	TGTGCCACCAGCAGAGTTGGCGGGAGAGGGTCAGATACGCAGTATTTT	CATSRVGGRGSDTQYF
TRBD2	few	TRBV11-2	TRBJ2-1	TGTGCCAGCAGCCAAGGACTAGCGGGGGATTACAATGAGCAGTTCTTC	CASSQGLAGDYNEQFF
TRBD2	few	TRBV11-2	TRBJ2-1	TGTGCCAGCAGCCCGGGACTAGCGGTGTACAATGAGCAGTTCTTC	CASSPGLAVYNEQFF
TRBD2	-	TRBV7-2	TRBJ2-3	TGTGCCAGCAGGGGACTTAGCGGGGATACAGATACGCAGTATTTT	CASRGLSGDTDTQYF
-	once	TRBV2	TRBJ1-1	TGTGCCAGCAGTGAATTTGGGACAACGGAGCCTAACACTGAAGCTTTCTTT	CASSEFGTTEPNTEAFF
-	few	TRBV29-1	TRBJ1-5	TGCAGCGTTGCCAGGCGGTCAAACGGGCCCCAGCATTTT	CSVARRSNGPQHF
TRBD1	-	TRBV7-8	TRBJ1-1	TGTGCCAGCAGCTTACTACAGGGGGCTGAAGCTTTCTTT	CASSLLQGAEAFF